Reported below is one TCR beta chain. The sample belongs to a study of blood T cell repertoires in COVID-19. The CDR3 is 14 amino acids. Germline values: CDR1 SGDLS, CDR2 YYNGEE. V was shortened by 4 bases and J by 5 bases, with 13 bases between the two germline ends. Profiling relied on immunoSEQ multiplex PCR, and the TCRdb table lists in-frame clones only, not all of them. In the table there are some 400,000 clones, more than 70% of which are singletons. Those enrolled in Seattle joined during active infection and were followed longitudinally afterward. The sample taken for sequencing was peripheral blood. This clonotype was obtained from a woman younger than 45 with COVID-19, enrolled during active disease. This chain joins TRBV9 and TRBJ2-1; TRBD1 might be the D (6 bases). The CDR3 sequence is CASSLGHFDNEQFF. The CDR3, as DNA: TGTGCCAGCAGCCTGGGACATTTTGACAATGAGCAGTTCTTC.